This paragraph reports one T cell receptor (beta chain). Germline V gene sequence: CDR1 SGHRS, CDR2 YFSETQ. V was cut by 0 bases and J by 2 bases, with 10 bases left in between. The CDR3 runs to 15 residues. This record comes from a study of cytomegalovirus exposure and HLA in healthy donors. PCR primers comprised 60 Vbeta and 13 Jbeta primers. Data came from immunoSEQ multiplex PCR; TCRdb stores just in-frame clones and leaves some out. This sample carries about 100,000 clones, more than 70% of them seen once, and the ten largest clones take around a fifth. Input material: PBMCs. The TCR was taken from a woman aged 60-70 years in good health and CMV-seropositive. This chain connects TRBV5-1 to TRBJ2-3; possible D gene TRBD1, 5 bases. The DNA for the CDR3 is TGCGCCAGCAGCTTGGCCACAGGCTTCACAGATACGCAGTATTTT. Amino acids: CASSLATGFTDTQYF.